This T cell receptor beta chain was identified in a study of blood T cell repertoires in COVID-19. The overall study: PBMCs, B-cell-depleted T cells, or T cells provided the cDNA or gDNA that made up the material.

Germline V gives CDR1 MNHEY, CDR2 SVGAGI. V trimming: 4 bases; J trimming: 6 bases; junction bases outside the gene matches: 10. The CDR3 is made up of 16 amino acids. Authors' data handling: From reference gene primer amplification, estimates of nucleated cell counts were derived. Clones were sequenced by immunoSEQ multiplex PCR, and TCRdb holds only the in-frame ones, with some missing. The V and J calls and clone size were taken over from that table, and D and trimming were inferred from the DNA. The data show fewer than 250,000 clones, 81% seen once. The specimen sequenced was PBMCs or T cells enriched from blood (not recorded which). This TCR was recovered from a woman in her 50s with acute COVID-19. V is TRBV6-5 and J is TRBJ2-1; 9 bases fit TRBD2. In nucleotides, the CDR3 is TGTGCCAGCAGTTTCGGCGGGAGGGCCTCTCTCAATGAGCAGTTCTTC. Translation gives CASSFGGRASLNEQFF.